The TCR beta chain described here comes from a study of beta chain features in type 1 diabetes. Per the germline V gene, CDR1 is MNHNS and CDR2 is SASEGT. The V and J ends lost 1 base and 9 bases, in that order; junction bases with no gene match: 9. The CDR3 extends over 15 amino acids. Study-wide points: For patients and controls alike, PCR might favor shorter templates to the same degree. Naive, central memory and Treg TCRB repertoires appeared more alike in patients than in healthy donors. VDJ junctions sequenced from type 1 diabetes patients showed fewer insertions and more deletions. When Type 1 diabetes patients were examined, their TCRB CDR3s proved moderately but significantly shorter in all four CD4+ subsets.

This clone has more than one count but fewer than ten. Its antigen is unknown. Expressed TCRB transcripts were sequenced, since all the RNA that had been isolated was reverse transcribed. Clones were sequenced by immunoSEQ multiplex PCR, and TCRdb holds only the in-frame ones, with some missing. The table shows hundreds of thousands of clones, with around 15% occurring only once. This clonotype originated in a man younger than 45 in good health. The chain is built from TRBV6-1 and TRBJ2-7; 10 bases are a match to TRBD2. Sequencing used central memory CD4+ T cells from blood. The DNA of the CDR3 is TGTGCCAGCAGTGAAGTGGCTAGCGGGAGTAATTGGCAGTACGTC. Its translation: CASSEVASGSNWQYV.